This T cell receptor (beta chain) was documented in a study of blood T cell repertoires in COVID-19. Germline V gene data show CDR1 as LNHDA and CDR2 as SQIVND (reference sequence). The CDR3 totals 14 residues. Trimming removed 4 bases at V and 2 bases at J, with 9 bases between. TCRdb's copy holds only in-frame clones and misses some; the assay was immunoSEQ multiplex PCR. The sample has approximately 14,000 clones; 87% are singletons. This sequence joins TRBV19 and TRBJ2-1; D is unclear. Sequencing used peripheral blood. This sequence was found in a human donor in a cohort sampled during active COVID-19. CDR3 coding DNA: TGTGCCAGTAGTAGGGCAGTGACCTACAATGAGCAGTTCTTC. As protein: CASSRAVTYNEQFF.